A single sample gave rise to the 11 T cell receptor beta chains below, sequenced in a study of post-analysis software for immune sequencing data. Every TCR beta cDNA library bore unique molecular identifiers. In TCRdb, the PCR reads were re-called with MiXCR into one record per CDR3 protein. The sample yields about 200,000 distinct CDR3 sequences, 29% seen once. These receptors lack a known antigen. Study observations and caveats: With TRBV5-6, TRBV5-1 and TRBV20-1 included, 4 or 5 TRBV segments were more frequent in patients than in controls.

Sequenced sample: blood. These receptors originate from a girl under 18 with multiple sclerosis.

DNA of the CDR3: TGCGCCAGCAGCTTGGACAGGGCGGAGGTTCAGCCCCAGCATTTT. It translates to CASSLDRAEVQPQHF. V gene TRBV5-1 combines with J gene TRBJ1-5; D is possibly TRBD1 (6 bases). Looked up from germline, CDR1 is SGHRS and CDR2 is YFSETQ. V was trimmed by 0 bases and J by 6 bases, leaving 13 bases between them. The CDR3 totals 15 residues.

This clonotype was detected once. The V and J genes are TRBV20-1 and TRBJ1-1, with D possibly TRBD1 on 5 matching bases. The CDR3 runs to 15 residues. With 3 bases removed from V and 1 base from J, the gap between germline ends came to 15 bases. Germline assignment: CDR1 DFQATT and CDR2 SNEGSKA (reference sequence). DNA for the CDR3: TGCAGTGCTAGGCCCTCGGGGCTTTGGAACACTGAAGCTTTCTTT. Protein product: CSARPSGLWNTEAFF.

This clonotype was detected ten times or more. V usage is TRBV12-3 or TRBV12-4 and J usage is TRBJ2-7; tentatively, D is TRBD1 (6 bases). V dropped 4 bases and J dropped 0 bases, with 16 bases sitting between them. The CDR3 contains 16 residues. CDR3 nucleotide sequence: TGTGCCAGCAGTTCCTCGGGACACCTGAGCTCCTACGAGCAGTACTTC. Its protein is CASSSSGHLSSYEQYF.

As regards this clonotype: A read error may explain this, as a much larger clone is one base away. The V and J genes are TRBV29-1 and TRBJ2-5; 10 bases agree with TRBD2. The length of the CDR3 is 19 residues. Germline V gives CDR1 SQVTM, CDR2 ANQGSEA. V shed 5 bases, J shed 11 bases, and the junction held 29 bases outside the gene matches. CDR3 sequence (DNA): TGCAGCGTTAAGAAGAATCCGGGACTAGCGATTAGACAATACAATGAGCAGTACTTC. Translating gives CSVKKNPGLAIRQYNEQYF.

This rearrangement joins TRBV12-3 or TRBV12-4 to TRBJ2-3, with TRBD2 matching 10 bases. The CDR3 is 15 residues long. Trimming at V came to 6 bases and at J to 13 bases, leaving 16 bases not matched to a gene. The CDR3 sequence: CASRGTSVSTDAEYF. CDR3 coding DNA: TGTGCCAGCAGAGGGACTAGCGTTAGCACAGATGCGGAGTATTTT.

Worth noting for this clonotype: An end of the junction does not agree with germline; a read error may underlie this. The DNA for the CDR3 is TGTGCCAGCAGTTATCAGGGGAGGGCAGAGACCCAGCACTTC. Amino acids: CASSYQGRAETQHF. The chain combines TRBV12-3 or TRBV12-4 with TRBJ2-5; TRBD2 might be the D (7 bases). The CDR3 runs 14 residues.

This clonotype was seen once. An end of the junction differs from the germline gene, which may be a read error. The chain has TRBV7-8 and TRBJ1-4, with D uncertain. The CDR3 runs 17 residues. Germline CDR1 is SGHVS and CDR2 is FQNEAQ. DNA for the CDR3: TGCGCCAGCAGCCCATCCCCTTTAGGGCCAGCTAATGAAAAACTGTTTTTT. Translated, it gives CASSPSPLGPANEKLFF.

This clonotype was detected many times. The V and J genes are TRBV6-2 or TRBV6-3 and TRBJ2-5; perhaps TRBD2 as D (6 bases). Germline-derived CDR1 and CDR2 are MNHEY and SVGEGT. CDR3 size: 15 residues. The V end was cut by 8 bases, the J end by 4 bases, with 20 bases between. The CDR3 DNA follows: TGTGCCAGCGATCGAAAAGGCGGGGAAGGAGAGACCCAGTACTTC. Translation: CASDRKGGEGETQYF.

This clonotype appeared a few times. The chain joins TRBV20-1 to TRBJ1-6; D might be TRBD1 (5 bases). Germline V CDR1 and CDR2: DFQATT, SNEGSKA (reference sequence). Trimming cost V 0 bases and J 7 bases, with 10 bases left between them. This CDR3 region has 14 residues. The CDR3 DNA reads TGCAGTGCTAGAGAGGGGGTCGAGAATTCACCCCTCCACTTT. Its protein is CSAREGVENSPLHF.

At least ten counts were recorded for this clonotype. The V and J genes are TRBV6-5 and TRBJ1-1; D may be TRBD1 (5 bases). The CDR3 is 13 residues long. CDR1 is MNHEY, CDR2 SVGAGI, per germline. Trimming cost V 3 bases and J 3 bases, with 8 bases left between them. The CDR3 is CASSYRGYTEAFF. The CDR3 nucleotides read TGTGCCAGCAGTTATCGGGGGTACACTGAAGCTTTCTTT.

The J gene is TRBJ2-2, the V gene TRBV12-3 or TRBV12-4; D is perhaps TRBD2 (6 bases). The V and J ends lost 2 bases and 0 bases respectively, with 13 bases between them. This CDR3 is built from 17 residues. The CDR3 region has the DNA TGTGCCAGCAGTTTAAGTATTGGGGGGACGAACACCGGGGAGCTGTTTTTT. It codes for CASSLSIGGTNTGELFF.